These 18 T cell receptor beta chains came from one sample sequenced in a study of T cell repertoires in cytomegalovirus infection. What these receptors recognize is not known. TCRdb passed the reads through MiXCR, listing each CDR3 protein once. The data show tens of thousands of distinct CDR3 sequences, with roughly 22% seen just once and around 20% held by the top ten. Sequenced input: PBMCs, sequenced either directly or after in vitro stimulation (not recorded which). These receptors originate from a human donor in good health (CMV status not recorded). Some clones in this sample may be carry-over from other donors' samples.

This CDR3 is CASSRGQKGTDTQYF. The CDR3 DNA follows: TGTGCCAGCTCCCGGGGGCAGAAGGGCACAGATACGCAGTATTTT. This sequence joins TRBV18 and TRBJ2-3; D might be TRBD1 or TRBD2, each matching 6 bases. V dropped 6 bases and J dropped 1 base, with 14 bases sitting between them. Germline V CDR1 and CDR2: KGHSH, LQKENI. The CDR3 has 15 amino acids.

Regarding this clonotype: A much larger clone differs from this one at a single base, so this may be a read error. The chain uses TRBV7-2 and TRBJ1-2, with TRBD1 identical over 8 bases. The V gene's germline CDR1 is SGHTA and CDR2 FQGNSA. The CDR3 runs to 16 residues. The CDR3 spells CASSPRAAQGGYGYSF. The CDR3 DNA reads as TGTGCCAGCAGCCCGCGCGCGGCACAGGGGGGTTATGGCTACTCCTTC.

This clonotype was picked up many times. The chain recombines TRBV2 with TRBJ2-7, with D maybe TRBD2 (6 bases). Trimming pared 0 bases from V and 2 bases from J, leaving 14 bases between. This CDR3 comprises 16 residues. The germline V gene encodes CDR1 SNHLY and CDR2 FYNNEI. The CDR3 DNA sequence: TGTGCCAGCAGTGAAGCGGGGGGTTTGTTAGCCTACGAGCAGTACTTC. It codes for CASSEAGGLLAYEQYF. The full variable domain, rest sourced from reference TRBV2 and TRBJ2-7, is EPEVTQTPSHQVTQMGQEVILRCVPISNHLYFYWYRQILGQKVEFLVSFYNNEISEKSEIFDDQFSVERPDGSNFTLKIRSTKLEDSAMYFCASSEAGGLLAYEQYFGPGTRLTVT.

On this clonotype itself: This may be a read error: a much more frequent sequence differs by one nucleotide. The rearrangement joins TRBV7-2 to TRBJ2-1, with D perhaps TRBD2 (5 bases). CDR1 SGHTA and CDR2 FQGNSA come from the germline V gene. The V gene lost 1 base and the J gene lost 11 bases, with 12 bases spanning the gap. This CDR3 has 13 residues. CDR3 DNA: TGTGCCAGCAGCTTAGTACATCGGGGTAAGCAGTTCTTC. Translating gives CASSLVHRGKQFF.

This clonotype has ten or more counts. V usage is TRBV7-8 and J usage is TRBJ2-7, with 8 bases lining up with TRBD2. The germline CDR1 and CDR2 sequences are SGHVS and FQNEAQ. The trim removed 1 base at V and 3 bases at J, leaving 8 bases unmatched. The CDR3 totals 16 residues. The CDR3 region is CASSLEGGSGGYEQYF. CDR3 coding DNA: TGTGCCAGCAGCTTAGAGGGCGGGAGCGGGGGCTACGAGCAGTACTTC. The whole variable domain, remainder taken from reference TRBV7-8 and TRBJ2-7, is GAGVSQSPRYKVAKRGQDVALRCDPISGHVSLFWYQQALGQGPEFLTYFQNEAQLDKSGLPSDRFFAERPEGSVSTLKIQRTQQEDSAVYLCASSLEGGSGGYEQYFGPGTRLTVT.

The gene calls are TRBV27 and TRBJ2-5; the match to TRBD2 covers 11 bases. V shed 6 bases, J shed 3 bases, and the junction held 3 bases outside the gene matches. Germline V gene sequence: CDR1 MNHEY, CDR2 SMNVEV (reference sequence). The CDR3 has 14 residues. Here the CDR3 DNA reads TGTGCCAGCAGCTCACTAGCGGGAGAAGAGACCCAGTACTTC. This encodes CASSSLAGEETQYF.

This sequence joins TRBV10-3 and TRBJ2-7; 10 bases map to TRBD1. The CDR3 runs 14 residues. V dropped 0 bases and J dropped 12; count of bases not matched to a gene: 8. Germline loops: CDR1 ENHRY, CDR2 SYGVKD. The CDR3 nucleotides are TGTGCCATCAGTGAGTCGCTGACAGGGGGCAATCGGTACTTC. It encodes CAISESLTGGNRYF.

The chain is built from TRBV12-3 or TRBV12-4 and TRBJ1-2; D is unclear. This CDR3 is 14 amino acids long. The germline V and J ends were trimmed by 2 bases and 4 bases, with 11 bases remaining between them. CDR3: CASSLRSGGYGYTF. The DNA of the CDR3 is TGTGCCAGCAGTTTAAGGAGCGGAGGCTATGGCTACACCTTC.

This clonotype has ten or more counts. This chain links TRBV7-8 with TRBJ2-3, with TRBD2 matching over 9 bases. Germline V gene lookup returns CDR1 SGHVS and CDR2 FQNEAQ. The CDR3 extends over 16 amino acids. The J segment lost 0 bases and the V segment lost 5 bases, leaving 6 bases of the junction unmatched. The CDR3 region is CASSNPSGESTDTQYF. CDR3 sequence (DNA): TGTGCCAGCAGCAACCCTAGCGGGGAAAGCACAGATACGCAGTATTTT. Complete variable domain (other parts from reference TRBV7-8 and TRBJ2-3): GAGVSQSPRYKVAKRGQDVALRCDPISGHVSLFWYQQALGQGPEFLTYFQNEAQLDKSGLPSDRFFAERPEGSVSTLKIQRTQQEDSAVYLCASSNPSGESTDTQYFGPGTRLTVL.

The CDR3 here is CASSPWTDQETQYF. The CDR3 DNA reads TGTGCCAGCAGTCCCTGGACGGACCAAGAGACCCAGTACTTC. V and J are TRBV27 and TRBJ2-5, with D uncertain. The CDR3 consists of 14 residues. In germline, CDR1 is MNHEY, CDR2 SMNVEV (reference sequence). V lost 5 bases and J 0 bases, leaving 10 bases between the germline ends.

This clonotype occurred many times. The chain links TRBV20-1 to TRBJ2-7, with TRBD1 matching 7 bases. Trimming at V came to 5 bases and at J to 3 bases, leaving 4 bases not matched to a gene. Germline V gene sequence: CDR1 DFQATT, CDR2 SNEGSKA (reference sequence). CDR3 length: 12 amino acids. CDR3 bases: TGCAGTGCTTCGGGACAGAACTACGAGCAGTACTTC. This encodes CSASGQNYEQYF.

CDR3 coding DNA: TGTGCCACCAGCAGAGTTGGAAGGGATGAGCAGTTCTTC. Its protein is CATSRVGRDEQFF. The chain combines TRBV15 with TRBJ2-1; D is ambiguous. The CDR3 totals 13 residues. Germline CDR1 and CDR2: LNHNV and YYDKDF (reference sequence). V lost 1 base, J lost 8 bases, and 9 bases lay in between.

The chain is built from TRBV5-6 and TRBJ2-7; D is undetermined. Germline CDR1 and CDR2: SGHDT and YYEEEE. The CDR3 consists of 15 residues. V was cut by 4 bases and J by 5 bases, with 19 bases left in between. The CDR3 coding sequence is TGTGCCAGCAGCGTTCCGGGCGAACCCACACACGAGCAGTACTTC. This translates into CASSVPGEPTHEQYF.

This clonotype was counted ten times or more. CDR3 in amino acids: CASSSRVGYGYTF. The DNA of the CDR3 is TGTGCCAGCAGCTCCCGGGTCGGGTATGGCTACACCTTC. The J gene is TRBJ1-2, the V gene TRBV7-9, with unresolved D. The ends were cut back, 4 bases at V and 5 bases at J, with 11 bases in the middle. Germline lookup yields CDR1 SEHNR and CDR2 FQNEAQ (reference sequence). The CDR3 is made up of 13 amino acids.

In its sample, this clonotype was seen many times. The chain links TRBV7-6 to TRBJ1-1; 7 bases align to TRBD1. V shed 5 bases, J shed 1 base, and the junction held 7 bases outside the gene matches. Germline values: CDR1 SGHVS, CDR2 FNYEAQ. This CDR3 is built from 15 residues. This CDR3 reads CASSQQPGGNTEAFF. CDR3 DNA sequence: TGTGCCAGCAGCCAGCAGCCAGGGGGGAACACTGAAGCTTTCTTT.

This clonotype was counted ten times or more. The V call is TRBV9, the J call TRBJ1-6; 7 bases are shared with TRBD1. The germline V gene has CDR1 SGDLS and CDR2 YYNGEE. Trimming took 0 bases from V and 10 from J; bases not matched to a gene: 10. The CDR3 has 16 residues. The CDR3: CASSVGPGQGGSPLHF. The CDR3, as DNA: TGTGCCAGCAGCGTAGGCCCGGGGCAGGGGGGATCACCCCTCCACTTT.

This clonotype was counted ten times or more. The chain carries TRBV19 and TRBJ1-5; D is ambiguous. Trimming took off 4 bases at V and 6 bases at J, with 7 bases between the two ends. This CDR3 region has 12 residues. Germline V gives CDR1 LNHDA, CDR2 SQIVND (reference sequence). The CDR3 sequence is CASSNRPQPQHF. DNA for the CDR3: TGTGCCAGTAGTAACCGCCCTCAGCCCCAGCATTTT.

This clonotype was counted many times. This rearrangement joins TRBV6-1 to TRBJ2-1; D is unresolved. The CDR3 has 11 residues. Trimming removed 7 bases from V and 5 bases from J, with 6 bases in between. The V gene's germline CDR1 is MNHNS and CDR2 SASEGT. The DNA of the CDR3 is TGTGCCAGCAACCAGAACAATGAGCAGTTCTTC. The encoded protein is CASNQNNEQFF.